The T cell receptor (beta chain) under discussion was sequenced for a study of blood T cell repertoires in COVID-19. How the authors handled the data: It was from reference gene primer amplification that nucleated cell counts were estimated. Repertoires were generated with immunoSEQ multiplex PCR, while TCRdb's copy carries only in-frame clones and drops some. The DNA was the basis for D and trimming; V, J and clone size are from that table. The table includes over 200,000 clones, approximately 83% detected once. Trimming cost V 4 bases and J 0 bases; bases outside gene matches: 6. There are 17 residues in the CDR3. Germline loops: CDR1 MNHEY, CDR2 SVGEGT.

This receptor was obtained from a woman in her 40s with active or convalescent COVID-19. J is TRBJ2-2 and V is TRBV6-2 or TRBV6-3; 9 positions match TRBD2. Input material: peripheral blood. DNA for the CDR3: TGTGCCAGCAGTTCCGTGACTAGCGGTTCGAACACCGGGGAGCTGTTTTTT. Translation: CASSSVTSGSNTGELFF.